This T cell receptor beta chain is drawn from a study of shared clonotypes between healthy human individuals (dated by TCRdb to about 2020). Concerning the study at large: A few men and a couple of women, aged 18 to 49 years, made up the cohort. To increase sequencing depth and limit assay-specific biases, TCR repertoire library preparation and sequencing were carried out by different laboratories using diverse techniques. Per donor, three plates each were used for CD4 naive and CD4 memory, two for CD8 naive, and one for CD8 memory. Between about 0.8 and 9 billion PBMCs per donor were obtained by leukapheresis. To estimate repertoire size and how much clonotype sharing occurs between individuals, the study deeply sequenced the blood TCR repertoires of 5 or 6 healthy adults.

Trimming costs V 3 bases and J 6 bases, and their ends lie 8 bases apart. The cysteine opens and the phenylalanine closes a CDR3 of 13 amino acids. The read is trimmed to its CDR3 DNA, 39 bases read in frame from base 1. In the germline V gene, CDR1 corresponds to SGHAT and CDR2 to FQNNGV. CD8 naive samples consisted of CD45RO-negative cells that were positively selected for CCR7, yielding a CD45RA+CCR7+ population without TemRA cells. Healthy HIV-negative adults with no recently reported acute infections or vaccinations were included as donors. All donors were Caucasian adults living in Nashville, Tennessee, USA. Blood was obtained by leukapheresis, after which PBMCs were separated by Ficoll-Histopaque density gradient centrifugation and cryopreserved in liquid nitrogen vapor phase. Analytical flow cytometry was used to check the purity and quantity of each magnetically sorted T cell population. Genomic DNA was isolated from each sorted fraction and quantified by UV absorbance on a Nanodrop 2000c.

In this sample, this clone turned up once. Its antigen specificity is not known. Qualities for individual bases were not recorded, and no much larger clone is one base off. TCR CDR3 regions were amplified from genomic DNA by multiplex PCR using the deep immunoSEQ assay. Extracted genomic DNA from each cell subset was distributed evenly across all wells of several immunoSEQ 96-well plates, and each plate was treated as a replicate. Each replicate PCR for sorted subsets received around 200 ng genomic DNA, equal to tens of thousands of T cell genomes. Purified libraries were measured with a Qubit 3.0 fluorometer, size-checked on a Bioanalyzer 2100, and measured again with the KAPA Library Quantification kit. Each immunoSEQ 96-well plate was sequenced on its own single-read 150-cycle Illumina NextSeq 550 flow cell. In the source study's methods: Because the immunoSEQ output held only junctional sequences and lacked quality scores, the filtering could not match the filtering applied to full-length reads. To assign V/J genes and CDR3, sequences were annotated against IMGT germline references using PyIR, a Python wrapper for IgBLAST v1.9. Reads with weak V/J assignments (E-value above 1e-6), missing CDR3, stop codons, out-of-frame junctions, or ambiguous translated residues were removed. V3J clonotypes were defined as sequences sharing an identical inferred V gene, J gene, and CDR3 amino acid sequence. To compute the percentage overlap between repertoires, the number of shared unique clonotypes was divided by the size of the smaller repertoire. RTK rarefaction, the Chao1 estimator, and Recon v2.1 estimates of unobserved clonotypes were used to assess repertoire richness. OLGA was used to compute generation probabilities for all TCRbeta clonotypes that the gDNA method yielded from four donors. As stored in TCRdb, this immuneACCESS dataset retains in-frame rearrangements with V and J assigned. A fraction of the clones does not appear; measured against another copy, unresolved V genes explain less than half of the discrepancy, and the remainder lacks a known reason. Clone size and the V and J calls come from that table; the DNA yielded D and trimming. Within this sample are some 2,100,000 clones, with just over 90% of them counted one time only. In total, the top ten clones hold roughly 1.7% of the sample.

What the research found in general, with its limitations: Sampling was restricted to blood, and TCR repertoires in tissues likely differ from the TCR repertoires found in blood. The genetic and exposure-history diversity represented was limited by the small number of donors. Incomplete sequencing was indicated by rarefaction of sorted-subset datasets, despite the large sequencing depth. Pairwise subsampling indicated that sequencing depth was expected to affect the degree of clonotype sharing among donors. Compared with non-shared clonotypes, the clonotypes found in all four sorted-subset donors had higher generation probabilities. About 5% of naive CD4, 3.5% of naive CD8, roughly 2.4% of memory CD4, and more than 0.35% of memory CD8 clonotypes were shared across a few donors. Naive subsets generally had larger estimated clonotype richness than memory subsets did.

The specimen was naive CD8+ T cells from PBMCs. In the paper's terms, the cell subset or site label means: CD45RA+CCR7+. The V gene is TRBV11-2 and the J gene is TRBJ2-2; the D gene is unclear. The sequence was collected from a young man in good health. Some clones in this sample may be carry-over from other donors' samples. The sequenced DNA is TGTGCCAGCAGCTTTTCAACTGCCGGGGAGCTGTTTTTT. Translated, it gives CASSFSTAGELFF.